This entry lists 15 T cell receptor beta chains sequenced from one sample in a study of T cell repertoires in ileal Crohn's disease. TCRdb keeps only in-frame clones here, not all; method: immunoSEQ multiplex PCR. The sample has 15,000 to 20,000 clones, 85% to 95% seen once; the top ten hold 3% to 3.5%. Material for sequencing was ileal tissue. These receptors all stem from an adult with Crohn's disease.

The chain carries TRBV4-3 and TRBJ2-7, with no clear D. Germline CDR1 LGHNA, CDR2 YSLEER. The CDR3 is 13 amino acids. V lost 0 bases and J lost 1, with 4 bases in between. CDR3: CASSQDMSYEQYF. CDR3 bases: TGCGCCAGCAGCCAAGACATGTCCTACGAGCAGTACTTC.

The V call is TRBV4-3, the J call TRBJ2-2, with D possibly matching TRBD2 (5 bases). This CDR3 contains 17 residues. Germline values: CDR1 LGHNA, CDR2 YSLEER. V was shortened by 3 bases and J by 1 base, with 15 bases between the two germline ends. The DNA of the CDR3 is TGCGCCAGCAGCCATCCGGGAACGGGTGGGAACACCGGGGAGCTGTTTTTT. Its protein is CASSHPGTGGNTGELFF.

The chain is built from TRBV18 and TRBJ1-5; D may be TRBD1 (6 bases). Trimming removed 4 bases at V and 1 base at J, with 8 bases between. Germline V gives CDR1 KGHSH, CDR2 LQKENI. CDR3 length: 14 residues. CDR3 region: CASSLTGSNQPQHF. The CDR3, as DNA: TGTGCCAGCTCACTTACAGGGAGCAATCAGCCCCAGCATTTT.

The V gene is TRBV7-9, the J gene TRBJ1-1, with a possible D match to TRBD1 (6 bases). The CDR3 has 16 residues. Trimming cost V 1 base and J 5 bases, with 17 bases left between them. Looked up from germline, CDR1 is SEHNR and CDR2 is FQNEAQ (reference sequence). The CDR3 sequence is CASSLEFFGGRTEAFF. CDR3 sequence (DNA): TGTGCCAGCAGCTTAGAATTCTTTGGGGGCAGGACTGAAGCTTTCTTT.

J is TRBJ1-1 and V is TRBV5-1; D ambiguous. The CDR3 length is 15 residues. V lost 4 bases and J lost 0, with 13 bases in between. Germline CDR1 and CDR2: SGHRS and YFSETQ. The DNA for the CDR3 is TGCGCCAGCAGCGCCCGACGGGATGTGAACACTGAAGCTTTCTTT. Protein product: CASSARRDVNTEAFF.

The chain combines TRBV7-2 with TRBJ1-2, with D maybe TRBD1 (5 bases). With 2 bases removed from V and 4 bases from J, the gap between germline ends came to 23 bases. The germline V gene encodes CDR1 SGHTA and CDR2 FQGNSA. The length of the CDR3 is 18 residues. The CDR3 DNA reads TGTGCCAGCAGCTTAATTTCGGGGGTCGGGCGGGGCCCCTATGGCTACACCTTC. It yields the protein CASSLISGVGRGPYGYTF.

J is TRBJ1-1 and V is TRBV27; no clear D. CDR1 is MNHEY and CDR2 is SMNVEV in the germline V gene (reference sequence). V was pared by 5 bases and J by 11 bases, with 18 bases between. The CDR3 loop spans 13 amino acids. CDR3 sequence reads: CASSPLGRVGAFF. CDR3 sequence (DNA): TGTGCCAGCAGTCCCCTCGGGAGAGTAGGGGCTTTCTTT.

This rearrangement joins TRBV19 to TRBJ2-3; a weak D match, TRBD1 (6 bases). The CDR3 loop spans 15 amino acids. Trimming shortened V by 2 bases and J by 3 bases, and 12 bases separated the two germline ends. Germline values: CDR1 LNHDA, CDR2 SQIVND (reference sequence). The CDR3 protein is CASSIYRRGTDTQYF. CDR3 nucleotides: TGTGCCAGTAGTATATACCGCAGGGGAACAGATACGCAGTATTTT. Variable domain in full (rest from reference TRBV19 and TRBJ2-3): DGGITQSPKYLFRKEGQNVTLSCEQNLNHDAMYWYRQDPGQGLRLIYYSQIVNDFQKGDIAEGYSVSREKKESFPLTVTSAQKNPTAFYLCASSIYRRGTDTQYFGPGTRLTVL.

V is TRBV21-1 and J is TRBJ2-3; the table's D gene call, TRBD2, was not cross checked with the DNA. TRBV21-1 constitutes a pseudogene. CDR3 length: 14 residues. CDR3 residues: CASSLAGGGDTQYF. The DNA of the CDR3 is TGTGCCAGCAGTCTAGCGGGGGGGGGTGATACGCAGTATTTT.

The chain carries TRBV7-2 and TRBJ2-7, with 8 bases matching TRBD2. The CDR3 contains 12 residues. Per the germline V gene, CDR1 is SGHTA and CDR2 is FQGNSA. V was pared by 6 bases and J by 6 bases, with 4 bases of the junction left unmatched. Here the CDR3 reads CASRRGEGEQYF. The CDR3 nucleotides read TGTGCCAGCAGGCGGGGGGAAGGCGAGCAGTACTTC.

This chain connects TRBV2 to TRBJ1-5, with TRBD1 identical over 8 bases. The V gene's germline CDR1 is SNHLY and CDR2 FYNNEI. Trimming at V came to 6 bases and at J to 6 bases, leaving 10 bases not matched to a gene. This CDR3 has 15 amino acids. For the CDR3, the DNA is TGTGCCAGCAGGAGGGTCAGGGGGCTCAGTCAGCCCCAGCATTTT. This translates into CASRRVRGLSQPQHF.

The CDR3 DNA sequence: TGTGCCAGCAGTCCCAATAGCGTGAACACTGAAGCTTTCTTT. This codes for CASSPNSVNTEAFF. V usage is TRBV27 and J usage is TRBJ1-1; D not certain. The germline V and J ends were trimmed by 5 bases and 0 bases, with 10 bases remaining between them. This CDR3 region has 14 residues. Germline V gene data show CDR1 as MNHEY and CDR2 as SMNVEV (reference sequence).

V and J are TRBV9 and TRBJ2-2, with 8 positions matching TRBD2. The length of the CDR3 is 16 residues. V was pared by 2 bases and J by 4 bases, with 7 bases of the junction left unmatched. Germline assignment: CDR1 SGDLS and CDR2 YYNGEE. CDR3 nucleotides: TGTGCCAGCAGCGTTGGAGCGGGGGCGCTCACCGGGGAGCTGTTTTTT. Translation: CASSVGAGALTGELFF.

The V gene is TRBV5-5, the J gene TRBJ1-6; D uncertain. V gave up 1 base and J gave up 8 bases, with 13 bases separating them. Germline values: CDR1 SGHKS, CDR2 YYEKEE (reference sequence). This CDR3 spans 15 amino acids. CDR3 nucleotide sequence: TGTGCCAGCAGCTTGTATGACTCGGCGGATTCACCCCTCCACTTT. This gives the protein CASSLYDSADSPLHF. The whole variable domain, remainder taken from reference TRBV5-5 and TRBJ1-6, is DAGVTQSPTHLIKTRGQQVTLRCSPISGHKSVSWYQQVLGQGPQFIFQYYEKEERGRGNFPDRFSARQFPNYSSELNVNALLLGDSALYLCASSLYDSADSPLHFGNGTRLTVT.

The genes are TRBV7-3 and TRBJ1-1, with unresolved D. V shed 1 base and J shed 2 bases, with 5 bases lying between them. Per the germline V gene, CDR1 is SGHTA and CDR2 is FQGTGA. CDR3 length: 13 residues. The CDR3 here is CASSLIANTEAFF. Written as DNA, the CDR3 is TGTGCCAGCAGCTTAATAGCTAACACTGAAGCTTTCTTT.